This TCR beta chain was captured in a study of PD-L1 blockade in urothelial cancer. For the study at large: Males with bladder-origin urothelial cancer constituted about 85% of the roughly 30 patients.

The sample's time point: pretreatment peripheral blood. The patients had locally advanced or metastatic urothelial carcinoma. Anywhere from 1 to 8 samples came from each patient, spanning pretreatment and on-treatment. Comments on this clone: The antigen is undetermined.

Trimming pared 3 bases from V and 1 base from J, leaving 18 bases between. Germline CDR1 SQVTM, CDR2 ANQGSEA. The CDR3 sequence is 16 residues long. The repertoire was sequenced with immunoSEQ multiplex PCR; TCRdb's copy has only in-frame clones and lacks some. The profile covers fewer than 85,000 clones, with 84% appearing a single time and roughly 8.3% taken by the ten largest. The study, taken as a whole, reports: Prediction of better survival came from below-median pretreatment blood TCR clonality.

This sequence was found in a woman aged 70-85 years with urothelial cancer. The rearrangement links TRBV29-1 to TRBJ1-1; D not resolved. The sample consisted of PBMCs, taken around atezolizumab (anti-PD-L1) treatment. CDR3 in DNA: TGCAGCGTTGATCATCCATATGGACTTACGAACACTGAAGCTTTCTTT. Protein sequence: CSVDHPYGLTNTEAFF.